The source of this TCR beta chain is a study of control samples from healthy donors and cancer patients. Repertoires were generated with immunoSEQ multiplex PCR, while TCRdb's copy carries only in-frame clones and drops some. The repertoire holds 64,000 or so clones, with 92% as singletons. Germline assignment: CDR1 SEHNR and CDR2 FQNEAQ (reference sequence). V was cut by 0 bases and J by 7 bases, with 24 bases left in between. This CDR3 contains 18 residues. This TCR was recovered from a man in his forties with colorectal cancer. The source material was PBMCs. The rearrangement uses TRBV7-9 and TRBJ1-1; D ambiguous. The CDR3 loop reads CASSLAEVQFAGGSEAFF. The DNA of the CDR3 is TGTGCCAGCAGCTTAGCAGAGGTACAATTCGCGGGAGGCAGTGAAGCTTTCTTT.